These 29 T cell receptor beta chains were sequenced from one sample in a study of beta chain features in type 1 diabetes. The entirety of the isolated RNA underwent reverse transcription, so expressed TCRB transcripts were sequenced. TCRdb's table, derived via immunoSEQ multiplex PCR, lists solely in-frame clones and lacks some. The sample contains some 900,000 clones, under 20% of which appear only once. The sample was naive CD4+ T cells from blood. The receptors stem from a young woman in good health.

The chain is built from TRBV5-1 and TRBJ1-1, with D possibly matching TRBD1 (5 bases). The CDR3 is made up of 15 amino acids. Germline V gene sequence: CDR1 SGHRS, CDR2 YFSETQ. Between the trimmed V and J ends, which lost 0 bases and 6 bases, there was a span of 15 bases. CDR3 sequence: CASSLDSRDGAEAFF. The CDR3, as DNA: TGCGCCAGCAGCTTGGATAGTCGGGACGGGGCTGAAGCTTTCTTT. The variable domain in full, with the rest retrieved from reference TRBV5-1 and TRBJ1-1, is KAGVTQTPRYLIKTRGQQVTLSCSPISGHRSVSWYQQTPGQGLQFLFEYFSETQRNKGNFPGRFSGRQFSNSRSEMNVSTLELGDSALYLCASSLDSRDGAEAFFGQGTRLTVV.

This clone came up a few times. The chain joins TRBV7-2 to TRBJ2-5; 14 bases match TRBD2. The CDR3 is made up of 17 amino acids. The germline gives CDR1 SGHTA, CDR2 FQGNSA. J gave up 4 bases and V 2 bases, and 6 bases lay outside the gene matches. The CDR3 loop is CASSLQGLAGVVETQYF. The DNA for the CDR3 is TGTGCCAGCAGCTTACAGGGACTAGCGGGAGTGGTAGAGACCCAGTACTTC.

This clone was seen more than once but under ten times. The chain recombines TRBV7-8 with TRBJ2-1; tentatively, D is TRBD2 (5 bases). Trimming took 7 bases from V and 9 from J, leaving 19 bases between them. Germline CDR1 and CDR2: SGHVS and FQNEAQ. The CDR3 consists of 14 residues. The CDR3 spells CASNSDRLMGEQFF. The CDR3, as DNA: TGTGCCAGCAATTCTGACCGACTAATGGGTGAGCAGTTCTTC.

This clone appeared a few times. The chain has TRBV7-8 and TRBJ2-1; the D gene is possibly TRBD2 (5 bases). CDR1 is SGHVS, CDR2 FQNEAQ, per germline. The germline V and J ends were trimmed by 2 bases and 10 bases, with 21 bases remaining between them. This CDR3 contains 16 residues. The chain's CDR3 is CASSLFDLAFPSEQFF. DNA of the CDR3: TGTGCCAGCAGCTTATTTGACTTAGCGTTCCCTTCCGAGCAGTTCTTC.

The chain is built from TRBV28 and TRBJ1-2, with no clear D. The V end was cut by 6 bases, the J end by 0 bases, with 8 bases between. The CDR3 totals 13 residues. Per germline, CDR1 MDHEN and CDR2 SYDVKM. This CDR3 reads CASSRVTNYGYTF. The CDR3 DNA sequence: TGTGCCAGCAGCCGGGTAACTAACTATGGCTACACCTTC.

The gene calls are TRBV5-1 and TRBJ2-1; possibly TRBD2 for D (6 bases). V was shortened by 2 bases and J by 0 bases, with 12 bases between the two germline ends. CDR1 and CDR2 (germline): SGHRS, YFSETQ. This CDR3 is built from 16 residues. CDR3 in amino acids: CASSLAGLSSYNEQFF. In nucleotides, the CDR3 is TGCGCCAGCAGCTTAGCGGGCTTGAGCTCCTACAATGAGCAGTTCTTC.

V and J are TRBV7-2 and TRBJ2-3; 8 nucleotides line up with TRBD1. This CDR3 has 16 residues. Germline trimming cut 5 bases from V and 0 bases from J; bases unmatched to any gene: 7. Germline CDR1 and CDR2: SGHTA and FQGNSA. CDR3 protein: CASSDRTGWSTDTQYF. The CDR3, as DNA: TGTGCCAGCAGCGACCGGACAGGGTGGAGCACAGATACGCAGTATTTT.

This clone was seen more than once but under ten times. The rearrangement joins TRBV19 to TRBJ2-7; TRBD1 aligns across 9 bases. This CDR3 comprises 16 residues. V was pared by 4 bases and J by 2 bases, with 9 bases of the junction left unmatched. Germline-derived CDR1 and CDR2 are LNHDA and SQIVND (reference sequence). CDR3 sequence: CASSRSRWDRAYEQYF. CDR3 in DNA: TGTGCCAGTAGTAGATCTCGTTGGGACAGGGCCTACGAGCAGTACTTC.

The chain is built from TRBV5-1 and TRBJ2-5; D perhaps matches TRBD2 (7 bases). Germline CDR1 is SGHRS and CDR2 is YFSETQ. The CDR3 is 15 residues long. Trimming left V 0 bases short and J 7 bases short, with 16 bases between. CDR3 protein: CASSLGAAGARTQYF. CDR3 nucleotides: TGCGCCAGCAGCTTGGGTGCTGCGGGGGCCCGGACCCAGTACTTC.

The chain has TRBV6-5 and TRBJ1-2; D is ambiguous. The CDR3 totals 15 residues. V was trimmed by 2 bases and J by 0 bases, leaving 10 bases between them. The V gene's germline CDR1 is MNHEY and CDR2 SVGAGI. CDR3 coding DNA: TGTGCCAGCAGTTACGGGCCGCCGACTAACTATGGCTACACCTTC. The encoded protein is CASSYGPPTNYGYTF.

This clone has more than one count but fewer than ten. The chain employs TRBV9 and TRBJ2-7, with D perhaps TRBD1 or TRBD2 (5 bases each). The CDR3 runs 16 residues. With 0 bases removed from V and 1 base from J, the gap between germline ends came to 14 bases. Germline CDR1 is SGDLS and CDR2 is YYNGEE. The CDR3: CASSVARDRPSYEQYF. DNA for the CDR3: TGTGCCAGCAGCGTAGCCCGGGACCGTCCTTCCTACGAGCAGTACTTC.

There are a few counts of this clone. The CDR3 here is CASSDTRGTQYF. CDR3 nucleotide sequence: TGTGCCAGCAGTGATACAAGAGGGACCCAGTACTTC. The J gene is TRBJ2-5, the V gene TRBV28, with D uncertain. CDR3 length equals 12 residues. The germline CDR1 and CDR2 sequences are MDHEN and SYDVKM. V was shortened by 5 bases and J by 7 bases, with 11 bases between the two germline ends.

The chain is built from TRBV18 and TRBJ1-5; 9 bases match TRBD1. Losses at the gene ends were 6 bases for V and 5 bases for J; bases not matched to a gene: 2. The CDR3 has 13 residues. Germline values: CDR1 KGHSH, CDR2 LQKENI. CDR3: CASSRTGDQPQHF. CDR3 bases: TGTGCCAGCTCCCGGACAGGGGATCAGCCCCAGCATTTT.

J is TRBJ1-2 and V is TRBV28; no definite D call. CDR1 is MDHEN, CDR2 SYDVKM, per germline. The V end was cut by 1 base, the J end by 4 bases, with 13 bases between. This CDR3 has 15 amino acids. The CDR3 sequence is CASSLSAGAGYGYTF. The CDR3 nucleotides read TGTGCCAGCAGTTTATCCGCGGGCGCCGGCTATGGCTACACCTTC.

This chain joins TRBV9 and TRBJ1-4, with a weak D call TRBD1 (5 bases). The germline V gene encodes CDR1 SGDLS and CDR2 YYNGEE. The CDR3 runs 15 residues. V lost 0 bases, J lost 8 bases, and 14 bases lay in between. The CDR3 loop reads CASSVVTGQGEKLFF. Here the CDR3 DNA reads TGTGCCAGCAGCGTAGTCACCGGACAAGGCGAAAAACTGTTTTTT.

In this sample, this clone turned up a few times. The rearrangement joins TRBV15 to TRBJ2-1, with D unclear. V was cut by 0 bases and J by 8 bases, with 29 bases left in between. Germline V lookup: CDR1 LNHNV, CDR2 YYDKDF (reference sequence). This CDR3 has 20 residues. The DNA for the CDR3 is TGTGCCACCAGCAGAGATTTAAATTCATGGCATGGTGTTTTGTCGGATGAGCAGTTCTTC. It specifies CATSRDLNSWHGVLSDEQFF.

The J gene is TRBJ2-1, the V gene TRBV19, with D possibly TRBD2 on 6 matching bases. The CDR3 is made up of 15 amino acids. V lost 6 bases and J lost 0, with 12 bases in between. Germline lookup yields CDR1 LNHDA and CDR2 SQIVND (reference sequence). In DNA form, the CDR3 reads TGTGCCAGTAGCTTTACCGGGAGCTCCTACAATGAGCAGTTCTTC. Its protein product is CASSFTGSSYNEQFF.

The chain recombines TRBV5-4 with TRBJ1-1; D ambiguous. Germline assignment: CDR1 SGHNT and CDR2 YYREEE (reference sequence). Between the trimmed V and J ends, which lost 0 bases and 8 bases, there was a span of 14 bases. The CDR3 runs 14 residues. CDR3 DNA: TGTGCCAGCAGCTTGGTACAGAAGCCTCTCGAAGCTTTCTTT. Translating it yields CASSLVQKPLEAFF.

In its sample, this clone was seen many times. The rearrangement joins TRBV10-3 to TRBJ2-3, with TRBD2 identical over 9 bases. The junction had 7 bases not matched to a gene; V was cut back by 6 bases and J by 9 bases. This CDR3 has 13 amino acids. Germline CDR1 ENHRY, CDR2 SYGVKD. CDR3 nucleotide sequence: TGTGCCATCAGCCTAGCGGGAAGAGGCACGCAGTATTTT. Amino acid sequence: CAISLAGRGTQYF.

This clone showed up just a few times. The rearrangement links TRBV5-1 to TRBJ2-1, with D possibly matching TRBD2 (6 bases). Germline V lookup: CDR1 SGHRS, CDR2 YFSETQ. Trimming stripped 7 bases from V and 15 bases from J, with 17 bases between. The CDR3 has 11 amino acids. The CDR3 DNA reads TGCGCCAGCTCCACCGGAGGGAACACGTTCTTC. This codes for CASSTGGNTFF.

This chain links TRBV9 with TRBJ1-5, with D unresolved. The CDR3 extends over 14 amino acids. The V and J ends lost 0 bases and 5 bases respectively, with 9 bases between them. Germline CDR1 SGDLS, CDR2 YYNGEE. The CDR3 loop reads CASSVAAGDQPQHF. The DNA of the CDR3 is TGTGCCAGCAGCGTAGCAGCAGGAGATCAGCCCCAGCATTTT.

This clone has only a few counts. The rearrangement joins TRBV5-1 to TRBJ2-7; D might be TRBD1 or TRBD2, each matching 5 bases. Germline V CDR1 and CDR2: SGHRS, YFSETQ. The CDR3 is made up of 15 amino acids. V was shortened by 0 bases and J by 7 bases, with 17 bases between the two germline ends. CDR3 nucleotide sequence: TGCGCCAGCAGCTTGGAACCCGGGACCCTAAGGGAGCAGTACTTC. As protein: CASSLEPGTLREQYF. Full variable domain (missing parts from reference TRBV5-1 and TRBJ2-7): KAGVTQTPRYLIKTRGQQVTLSCSPISGHRSVSWYQQTPGQGLQFLFEYFSETQRNKGNFPGRFSGRQFSNSRSEMNVSTLELGDSALYLCASSLEPGTLREQYFGPGTRLTVT.

The chain joins TRBV5-1 to TRBJ2-7; D remains ambiguous. CDR3 size: 13 residues. The V gene lost 4 bases and the J gene lost 5 bases, with 13 bases spanning the gap. Germline lookup yields CDR1 SGHRS and CDR2 YFSETQ. The CDR3, as DNA: TGCGCCAGCAGCAACCCCGGCAGCGACGAGCAGTACTTC. This codes for CASSNPGSDEQYF.

The table lists this clone with a few counts. The chain links TRBV15 to TRBJ2-3; 9 nucleotides agree with TRBD2. This CDR3 is built from 17 residues. Germline V gene data show CDR1 as LNHNV and CDR2 as YYDKDF (reference sequence). The ends lost 4 bases at V and 4 bases at J; junction bases unmatched: 12. DNA of the CDR3: TGTGCCACCAGCAAGGGGCTCGGAGCGGGAGGAGCAGATACGCAGTATTTT. Encoded protein: CATSKGLGAGGADTQYF.

The chain is built from TRBV27 and TRBJ2-1; D remains unclear. The germline V gene has CDR1 MNHEY and CDR2 SMNVEV (reference sequence). Trimming cost V 5 bases and J 8 bases, with 13 bases left between them. The CDR3 has 13 residues. In DNA form, the CDR3 reads TGTGCCAGCAGTCCAACCGTCTGGGATGAGCAGTTCTTC. It specifies CASSPTVWDEQFF.

The rearrangement links TRBV4-1 to TRBJ2-3, with TRBD2 identical over 16 bases. Germline values: CDR1 MGHRA, CDR2 YSYEKL. CDR3 length: 17 amino acids. The trim removed 1 base at V and 5 bases at J, leaving 3 bases unmatched. CDR3 amino acids: CASSQVGLAGGGDTQYF. CDR3 nucleotide sequence: TGCGCCAGCAGCCAAGTGGGACTAGCGGGAGGGGGAGATACGCAGTATTTT.

This clone was found a few times. This chain connects TRBV6-5 to TRBJ2-1; 8 bases match TRBD2. CDR1 is MNHEY, CDR2 SVGAGI, per germline. Germline trimming cut 5 bases from V and 4 bases from J; bases unmatched to any gene: 7. The CDR3 spans 15 residues. The CDR3 DNA reads as TGTGCCAGCAGTAAGGGACTAGTAAGGTACAATGAGCAGTTCTTC. Its protein product is CASSKGLVRYNEQFF.

The J gene is TRBJ2-7, the V gene TRBV10-3, with unresolved D. Deletions cut 0 bases from V and 9 bases from J, with 12 bases between. In germline, CDR1 is ENHRY, CDR2 SYGVKD. This CDR3 contains 13 residues. The CDR3 is CAISESPESWQYF. The CDR3 nucleotides are TGTGCCATCAGTGAGTCCCCGGAGAGCTGGCAGTACTTC.

The chain couples TRBV27 to TRBJ2-7; the match to TRBD2 covers 11 bases. Germline V lookup: CDR1 MNHEY, CDR2 SMNVEV (reference sequence). The CDR3 consists of 15 residues. V was pared by 2 bases and J by 6 bases, with 6 bases of the junction left unmatched. The CDR3 sequence is CASSLTGLAGGEQYF. CDR3 sequence (DNA): TGTGCCAGCAGTTTAACGGGTCTAGCGGGAGGCGAGCAGTACTTC.